This TCR beta chain was retrieved from a study of blood T cell repertoires in COVID-19. On the study more broadly: Whether acute or convalescent, the COVID-19 samples came from the United States, Italy and Spain. The cDNA or gDNA used as material had been derived from T cells, B-cell-depleted T cells, or PBMCs.

In the original processing: The authors estimated nucleated cell counts from reference gene primer amplification. Profiling relied on immunoSEQ multiplex PCR, and the TCRdb table lists in-frame clones only, not all of them. For V, J and clone size, that table is used; D and trimming come from the DNA. Among approximately 130,000 clones listed, approximately 85% were seen once. The sequence was obtained from a human donor in a cohort sampled during active COVID-19. The sequenced sample consisted of peripheral blood.

As DNA, the CDR3 is TGTGCCAGCAGCCAAGATAAGGGACAGACTGGCGGCTACACCTTC. It translates to CASSQDKGQTGGYTF. V and J are TRBV3-1 (or the pseudogene TRBV3-2) and TRBJ1-2; the match to TRBD1 covers 7 bases. Germline V gene sequence: CDR1 LGHDT, CDR2 YNNKEL (reference sequence). J was trimmed by 8 bases and V by 0 bases; bases with no gene match: 9. The CDR3 runs 15 residues.